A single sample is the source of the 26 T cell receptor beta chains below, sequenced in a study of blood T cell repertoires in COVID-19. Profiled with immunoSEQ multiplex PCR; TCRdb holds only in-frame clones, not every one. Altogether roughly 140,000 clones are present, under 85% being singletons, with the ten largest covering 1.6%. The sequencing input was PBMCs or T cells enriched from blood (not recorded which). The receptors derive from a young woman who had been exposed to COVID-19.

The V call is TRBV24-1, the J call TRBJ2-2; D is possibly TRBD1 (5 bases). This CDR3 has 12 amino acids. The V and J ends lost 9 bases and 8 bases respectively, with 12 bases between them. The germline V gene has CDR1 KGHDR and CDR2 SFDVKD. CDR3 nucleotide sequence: TGTGCCACCTCTTCAGGGATAGGGGAGCTGTTTTTT. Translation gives CATSSGIGELFF.

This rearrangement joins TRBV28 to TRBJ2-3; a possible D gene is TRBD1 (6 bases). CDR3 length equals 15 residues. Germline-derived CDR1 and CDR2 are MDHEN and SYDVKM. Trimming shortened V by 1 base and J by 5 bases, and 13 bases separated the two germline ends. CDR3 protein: CASSLFLQGEDTQYF. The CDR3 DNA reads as TGTGCCAGCAGTTTATTTTTACAGGGAGAAGATACGCAGTATTTT.

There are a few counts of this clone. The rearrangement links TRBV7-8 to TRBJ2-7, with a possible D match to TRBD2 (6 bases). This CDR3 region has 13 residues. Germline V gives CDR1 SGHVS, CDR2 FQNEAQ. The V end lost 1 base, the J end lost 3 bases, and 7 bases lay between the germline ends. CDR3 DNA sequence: TGTGCCAGCAGCTTAGTGGGGGGCTACGAGCAGTACTTC. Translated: CASSLVGGYEQYF.

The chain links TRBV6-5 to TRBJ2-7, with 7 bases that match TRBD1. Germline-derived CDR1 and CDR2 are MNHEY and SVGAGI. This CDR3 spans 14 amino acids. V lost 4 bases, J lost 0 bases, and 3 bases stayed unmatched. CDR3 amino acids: CASSSTGSSYEQYF. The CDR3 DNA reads TGTGCCAGCAGTTCGACAGGGAGCTCCTACGAGCAGTACTTC.

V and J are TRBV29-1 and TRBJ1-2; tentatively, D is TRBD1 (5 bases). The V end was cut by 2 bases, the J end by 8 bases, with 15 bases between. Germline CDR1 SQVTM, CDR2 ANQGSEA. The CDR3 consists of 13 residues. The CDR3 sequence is CSVEPGKREGYTF. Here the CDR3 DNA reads TGCAGCGTTGAACCAGGGAAAAGGGAAGGCTACACCTTC. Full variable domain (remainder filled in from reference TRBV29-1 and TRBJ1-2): SAVISQKPSRDICQRGTSLTIQCQVDSQVTMMFWYRQQPGQSLTLIATANQGSEATYESGFVIDKFPISRPNLTFSTLTVSNMSPEDSSIYLCSVEPGKREGYTFGSGTRLTVV.

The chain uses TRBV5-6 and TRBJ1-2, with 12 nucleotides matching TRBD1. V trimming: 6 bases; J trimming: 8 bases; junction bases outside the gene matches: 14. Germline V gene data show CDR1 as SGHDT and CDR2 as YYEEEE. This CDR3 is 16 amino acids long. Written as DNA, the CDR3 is TGTGCCAGCACCCGTAACCAGGGACAGGGGGCGAGAGGCTACACCTTC. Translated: CASTRNQGQGARGYTF.

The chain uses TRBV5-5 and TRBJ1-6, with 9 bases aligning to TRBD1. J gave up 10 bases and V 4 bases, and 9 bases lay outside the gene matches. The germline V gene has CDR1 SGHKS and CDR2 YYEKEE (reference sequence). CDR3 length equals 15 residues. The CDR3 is CASSQTGGLRSPLHF. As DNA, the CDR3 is TGTGCCAGCAGCCAAACAGGGGGCTTAAGGTCACCCCTCCACTTT.

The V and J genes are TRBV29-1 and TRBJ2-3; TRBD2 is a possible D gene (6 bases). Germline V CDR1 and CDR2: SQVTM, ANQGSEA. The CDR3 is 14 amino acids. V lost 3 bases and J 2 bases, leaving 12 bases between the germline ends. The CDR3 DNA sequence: TGCAGCGTTGAGAATAGCGGATACACAGATACGCAGTATTTT. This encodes CSVENSGYTDTQYF.

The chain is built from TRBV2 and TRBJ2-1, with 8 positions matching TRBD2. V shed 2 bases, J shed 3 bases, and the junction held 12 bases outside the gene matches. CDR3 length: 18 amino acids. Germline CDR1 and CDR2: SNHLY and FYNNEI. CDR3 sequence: CASSERGLLAEYYNEQFF. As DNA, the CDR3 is TGTGCCAGCAGTGAAAGGGGACTACTAGCGGAATACTACAATGAGCAGTTCTTC. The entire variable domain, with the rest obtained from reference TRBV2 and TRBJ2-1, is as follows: EPEVTQTPSHQVTQMGQEVILRCVPISNHLYFYWYRQILGQKVEFLVSFYNNEISEKSEIFDDQFSVERPDGSNFTLKIRSTKLEDSAMYFCASSERGLLAEYYNEQFFGPGTRLTVL.

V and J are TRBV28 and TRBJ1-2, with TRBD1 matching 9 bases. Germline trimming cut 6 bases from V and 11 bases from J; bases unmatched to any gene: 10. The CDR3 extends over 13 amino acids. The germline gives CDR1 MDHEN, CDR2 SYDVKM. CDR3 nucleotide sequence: TGTGCCAGCAGGCAGGGACAGGGCGGCGTTTACACCTTC. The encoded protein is CASRQGQGGVYTF.

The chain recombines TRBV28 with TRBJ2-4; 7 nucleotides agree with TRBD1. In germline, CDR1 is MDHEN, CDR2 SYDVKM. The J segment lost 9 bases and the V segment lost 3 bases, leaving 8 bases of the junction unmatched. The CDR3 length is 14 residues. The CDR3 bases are TGTGCCAGCAGTTTTGACAGGGAAGTAAGCATTCAGTACTTC. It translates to CASSFDREVSIQYF.

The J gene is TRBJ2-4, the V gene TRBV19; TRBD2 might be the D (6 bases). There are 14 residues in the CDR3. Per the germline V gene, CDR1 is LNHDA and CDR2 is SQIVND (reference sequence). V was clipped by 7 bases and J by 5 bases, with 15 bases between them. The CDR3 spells CASKGPGLENIQYF. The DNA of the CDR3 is TGTGCCAGTAAGGGACCGGGACTTGAAAACATTCAGTACTTC.

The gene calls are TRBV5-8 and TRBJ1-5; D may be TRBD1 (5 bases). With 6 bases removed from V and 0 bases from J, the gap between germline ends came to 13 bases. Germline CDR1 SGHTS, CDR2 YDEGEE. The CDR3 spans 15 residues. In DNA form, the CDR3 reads TGTGCCAGCACTTTTCAGGGAAATAGCAATCAGCCCCAGCATTTT. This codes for CASTFQGNSNQPQHF.

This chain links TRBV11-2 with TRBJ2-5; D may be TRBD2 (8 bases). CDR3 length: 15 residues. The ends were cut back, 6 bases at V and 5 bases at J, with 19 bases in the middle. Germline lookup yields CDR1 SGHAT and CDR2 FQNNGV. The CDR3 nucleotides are TGTGCCAGCAGTCCTACTAGCGGAGGGGGCGAGACCCAGTACTTC. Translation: CASSPTSGGGETQYF.

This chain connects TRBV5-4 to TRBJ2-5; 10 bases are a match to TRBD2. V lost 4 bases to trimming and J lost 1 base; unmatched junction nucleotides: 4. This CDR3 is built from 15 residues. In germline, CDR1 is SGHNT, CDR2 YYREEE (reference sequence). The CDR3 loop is CASSERTSGQETQYF. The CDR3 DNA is TGTGCCAGCAGCGAAAGGACTAGCGGCCAAGAGACCCAGTACTTC. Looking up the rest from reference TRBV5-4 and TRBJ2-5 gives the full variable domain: ETGVTQSPTHLIKTRGQQVTLRCSSQSGHNTVSWYQQALGQGPQFIFQYYREEENGRGNFPPRFSGLQFPNYSSELNVNALELDDSALYLCASSERTSGQETQYFGPGTRLLVL.

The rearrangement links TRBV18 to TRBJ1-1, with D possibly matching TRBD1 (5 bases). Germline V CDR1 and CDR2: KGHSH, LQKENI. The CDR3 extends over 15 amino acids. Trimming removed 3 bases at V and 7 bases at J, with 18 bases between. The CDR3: CASSPGGTSVFEAFF. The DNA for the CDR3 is TGTGCCAGCTCACCCGGCGGGACGTCGGTATTTGAAGCTTTCTTT.

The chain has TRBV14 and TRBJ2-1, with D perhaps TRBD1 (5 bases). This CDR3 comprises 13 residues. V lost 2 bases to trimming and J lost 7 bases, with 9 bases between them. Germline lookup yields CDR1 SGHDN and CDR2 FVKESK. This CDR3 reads CASSQHPGNEQFF. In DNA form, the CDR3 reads TGTGCCAGCAGCCAACACCCAGGGAATGAGCAGTTCTTC.

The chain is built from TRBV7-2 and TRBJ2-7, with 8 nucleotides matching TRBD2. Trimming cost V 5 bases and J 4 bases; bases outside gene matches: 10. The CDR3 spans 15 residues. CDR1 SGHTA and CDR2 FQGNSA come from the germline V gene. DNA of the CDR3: TGTGCCAGCAGCCTTGGGATAGGACTAGCTTACGAGCAGTACTTC. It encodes CASSLGIGLAYEQYF.

The CDR3 region has the DNA TGTGCCAGCAGTTACTCAGGGACAAACTATGGCTACACCTTC. This codes for CASSYSGTNYGYTF. The chain uses TRBV6-2 or TRBV6-3 and TRBJ1-2; possible D gene TRBD1, 6 bases. Germline loops: CDR1 MNHEY, CDR2 SVGEGT. V lost 0 bases to trimming and J lost 2 bases, with 7 bases between them. This CDR3 has 14 amino acids.

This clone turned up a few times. This CDR3 is CARSLGVSSGRTDTQYF. CDR3 nucleotide sequence: TGTGCCAGAAGCTTGGGCGTTTCTAGCGGCCGCACAGATACGCAGTATTTT. This rearrangement joins TRBV5-3 to TRBJ2-3; 7 bases align to TRBD2. TRBV5-3 carries the ORF label, with uncertain function. CDR3 length: 17 amino acids. J gave up 1 base and V 0 bases, and 8 bases lay outside the gene matches.

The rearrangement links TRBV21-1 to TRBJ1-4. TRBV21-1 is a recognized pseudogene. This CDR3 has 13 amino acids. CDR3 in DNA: TGTCGCTTACTGGGGGGGGCGGCTGAAAAACTGTTTTTT. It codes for CRLLGGAAEKLFF.

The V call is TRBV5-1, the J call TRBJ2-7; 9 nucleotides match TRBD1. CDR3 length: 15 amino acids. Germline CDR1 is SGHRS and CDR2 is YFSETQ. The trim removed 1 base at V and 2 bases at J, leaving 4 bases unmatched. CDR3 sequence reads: CASSLRGQGPYEQYF. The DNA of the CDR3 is TGCGCCAGCAGCTTGAGGGGACAGGGCCCCTACGAGCAGTACTTC.

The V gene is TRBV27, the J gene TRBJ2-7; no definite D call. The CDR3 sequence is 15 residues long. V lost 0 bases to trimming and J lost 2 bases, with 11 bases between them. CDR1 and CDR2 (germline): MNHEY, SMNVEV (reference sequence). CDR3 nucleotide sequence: TGTGCCAGCAGTTTATCCCCGATTAGTACCTACGAGCAGTACTTC. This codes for CASSLSPISTYEQYF.

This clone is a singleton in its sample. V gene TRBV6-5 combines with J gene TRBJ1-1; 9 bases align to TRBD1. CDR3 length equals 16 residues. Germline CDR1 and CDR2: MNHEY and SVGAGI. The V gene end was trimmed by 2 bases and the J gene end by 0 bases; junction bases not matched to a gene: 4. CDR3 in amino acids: CASSYAGTGMNTEAFF. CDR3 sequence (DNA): TGTGCCAGCAGTTACGCCGGGACAGGGATGAACACTGAAGCTTTCTTT.

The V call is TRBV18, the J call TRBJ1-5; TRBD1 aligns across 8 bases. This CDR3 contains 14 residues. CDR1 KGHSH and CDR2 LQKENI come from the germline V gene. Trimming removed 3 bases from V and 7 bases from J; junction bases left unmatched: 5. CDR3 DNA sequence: TGTGCCAGCTCACCGCAGGGGGCTGGGCAGCCCCAGCATTTT. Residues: CASSPQGAGQPQHF.

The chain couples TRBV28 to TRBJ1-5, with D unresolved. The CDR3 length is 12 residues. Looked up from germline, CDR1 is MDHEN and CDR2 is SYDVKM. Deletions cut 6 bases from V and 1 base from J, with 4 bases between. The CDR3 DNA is TGTGCCAGCAGAGAGAGCAATCAGCCCCAGCATTTT. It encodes CASRESNQPQHF. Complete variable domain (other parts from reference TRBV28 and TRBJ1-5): DVKVTQSSRYLVKRTGEKVFLECVQDMDHENMFWYRQDPGLGLRLIYFSYDVKMKEKGDIPEGYSVSREKKERFSLILESASTNQTSMYLCASRESNQPQHFGDGTRLSIL.